This TCR beta chain was sequenced during a study of T cell repertoires in ileal Crohn's disease. Time point of the sample: neoterminal ileum biopsy at postoperative endoscopy, about 6 months after surgery. Broader study findings: Mucosal expansions were suggested to be mainly CD8 T cells.

As to this clone: Its antigen is not known.

Each sample's TCRB immunosequencing used five hundred nanograms of biopsy DNA. Generated by immunoSEQ multiplex PCR, the TCRdb table keeps only in-frame clones and is missing some. The repertoire has a few hundred clones, approximately 88% of them found once; the top ten carry 7% to 10%. This CDR3 is built from 14 residues. Trimming removed 7 bases at V and 1 base at J, with 13 bases between. The germline gives CDR1 SGHAT, CDR2 FQNNGV. The sample taken for sequencing was ileal tissue. The chain employs TRBV11-2 and TRBJ1-1, with D uncertain. The TCR was taken from an adult with Crohn's disease. The CDR3 region is CASTEFRGNTEAFF. DNA for the CDR3: TGTGCCAGCACGGAGTTTCGCGGGAACACTGAAGCTTTCTTT.